This section outlines one TCR beta chain sequence together with its context. Methods used by the authors: Estimation of nucleated cell counts was performed using reference gene primer amplification. Data came from immunoSEQ multiplex PCR; TCRdb stores just in-frame clones and leaves some out. V and J calls plus clone size are reproduced from that table; the DNA served to infer D and trimming. The sample holds a few hundred thousand clones, around 90% seen once. This sample stems from a study of blood T cell repertoires in COVID-19. About the research overall: PBMCs, B-cell-depleted T cells, or T cells provided the cDNA or gDNA that made up the material.

Seattle's enrolled individuals joined amid active infection and were then monitored longitudinally. The V and J ends lost 5 bases and 0 bases, in that order; junction bases with no gene match: 9. Germline V lookup: CDR1 LNHNV, CDR2 YYDKDF (reference sequence). The CDR3 has 17 amino acids. Sequences were obtained from peripheral blood. The V gene is TRBV15, the J gene TRBJ2-4, with 8 bases fitting TRBD1. The source of this sequence is a woman aged 40 to 49 with COVID-19, enrolled during active disease. This CDR3 reads CATSYGGQAIAKNIQYF. CDR3 nucleotide sequence: TGTGCCACCAGCTACGGGGGACAGGCCATAGCCAAAAACATTCAGTACTTC.